A selection of T cell receptor beta chains follows, all from one sample in a study of shared clonotypes between healthy human individuals. Assay used: immunoSEQ multiplex PCR; TCRdb lists only in-frame clones, some missing. The sample includes about 820,000 clones, 80% to 95% of them seen just once. The specimen sequenced was naive CD8+ T cells sorted from blood. The origin of the receptors is a man under 40 in good health. Both conserved end residues are part of each CDR3. A D gene is named only where the DNA matches it firmly. Rows give clone size only sometimes, using once, few, many, or a class for an expanded clone.

- | TRBJ2-7 | TRBV4-1 | - | CASSHPGYSREQYF | TGCGCCAGCAGCCACCCCGGCTATTCGCGCGAGCAGTACTTC
- | TRBJ2-1 | TRBV15 | TRBD2 | CATSRDATGGLHEQFF | TGTGCCACCAGCAGAGATGCTACGGGAGGGCTTCATGAGCAGTTCTTC
- | TRBJ2-7 | TRBV7-8 | - | CASSLLQGPLSYEQYF | TGTGCCAGCAGCTTACTACAGGGTCCGCTCTCCTACGAGCAGTACTTC
- | TRBJ1-2 | TRBV6-4 | - | CASRGLYGYTF | TGTGCCAGCCGGGGGCTGTATGGCTACACCTTC
once | TRBJ1-2 | TRBV27 | TRBD1 | CASSSNPAGGYGYTF | TGTGCCAGCAGTTCCAATCCGGCAGGGGGCTATGGCTACACCTTC
- | TRBJ2-1 | TRBV9 | - | CASSVGGRSYNEQFF | TGTGCCAGCAGCGTAGGGGGACGTTCCTACAATGAGCAGTTCTTC
- | TRBJ2-7 | TRBV30 | TRBD1 | CAWSGDRYLYEQYF | TGTGCCTGGAGTGGGGACAGGTACCTATACGAGCAGTACTTC
- | TRBJ2-3 | TRBV30 | - | CAWFIPVNTDTQYF | TGTGCCTGGTTTATACCAGTAAACACAGATACGCAGTATTTT
- | TRBJ2-2 | TRBV30 | TRBD2 | CAWSGLREGPYTGELFF | TGTGCCTGGAGTGGGCTGCGGGAGGGCCCATACACCGGGGAGCTGTTTTTT
- | TRBJ1-1 | TRBV11-2 | TRBD1 | CASSPGGRQGVNEAFF | TGTGCCAGCAGCCCCGGAGGTCGACAGGGGGTTAATGAAGCTTTCTTT
once | TRBJ2-7 | TRBV27 | TRBD2 | CASSKGLETYEQYF | TGTGCCAGCAGTAAGGGACTAGAGACCTACGAGCAGTACTTC
- | TRBJ2-1 | TRBV7-2 | - | CASSWGTYTYNEQFF | TGTGCCAGCAGCTGGGGGACTTATACCTACAATGAGCAGTTCTTC
- | TRBJ2-7 | TRBV7-9 | - | CASSSPTKPNYEQYF | TGTGCCAGCAGCTCCCCCACAAAACCCAATTACGAGCAGTACTTC
- | TRBJ2-7 | TRBV30 | TRBD2 | CAWSLRGGTDEQYF | TGTGCCTGGTCCCTGCGGGGGGGGACTGACGAGCAGTACTTC